A single sample is the source of the 17 T cell receptor beta chains below, sequenced in a study of blood T cell repertoires in COVID-19. Generated by immunoSEQ multiplex PCR, the TCRdb table keeps only in-frame clones and is missing some. The sample has 400,000 to 450,000 clones, approximately 90% seen once. Sequenced material: peripheral blood. These receptors all come from a man between 18 and 29 years old with COVID-19, enrolled during active disease.

In nucleotides, the CDR3 is TGTGCCAGCAGCTTACTGAGGGGACAGACCCAACGCCACCTTGAAAAACTGTTTTTT. Its translation: CASSLLRGQTQRHLEKLFF. The V gene is TRBV7-9, the J gene TRBJ1-4; 7 nucleotides align to TRBD1. V shed 2 bases, J shed 7 bases, and the junction held 19 bases outside the gene matches. The germline V gene encodes CDR1 SEHNR and CDR2 FQNEAQ (reference sequence). The CDR3 sequence is 19 residues long.

This sequence joins TRBV19 and TRBJ1-4; D not resolved. The V end lost 8 bases, the J end lost 0 bases, and 13 bases lay between the germline ends. The CDR3 is 15 residues long. CDR1 LNHDA and CDR2 SQIVND come from the germline V gene (reference sequence). The CDR3 here is CASLGSAATNEKLFF. As DNA, the CDR3 is TGTGCCAGTTTAGGCAGCGCCGCAACTAATGAAAAACTGTTTTTT.

This rearrangement joins TRBV5-8 to TRBJ1-3, with D possibly being TRBD1 (6 bases). This CDR3 contains 15 residues. The germline V and J ends were trimmed by 5 bases and 2 bases, with 14 bases remaining between them. CDR1 is SGHTS and CDR2 is YDEGEE in the germline V gene. CDR3 residues: CASSLNREAGNTIYF. CDR3 DNA: TGTGCCAGCAGTCTCAACAGGGAAGCTGGAAACACCATATATTTT.

CDR3 nucleotides: TGTGCCAGCAGTTTATCCGTCGGGGAGGGGAGCTATGGCTACACCTTC. It translates to CASSLSVGEGSYGYTF. V is TRBV27 and J is TRBJ1-2, with D perhaps TRBD1 (5 bases). Trimming shortened V by 0 bases and J by 4 bases, and 15 bases separated the two germline ends. The CDR3 spans 16 residues. Germline loops: CDR1 MNHEY, CDR2 SMNVEV (reference sequence).

The chain couples TRBV6-5 to TRBJ1-4; 8 bases fit TRBD1. Germline V gene data show CDR1 as MNHEY and CDR2 as SVGAGI. Germline trimming cut 7 bases from V and 8 bases from J; bases unmatched to any gene: 9. This CDR3 contains 14 residues. The CDR3: CASNLQGALEKLFF. The DNA for the CDR3 is TGTGCCAGCAACCTCCAGGGGGCGTTGGAAAAACTGTTTTTT.

The chain is built from TRBV7-9 and TRBJ1-5; 7 positions agree with TRBD1. This CDR3 is built from 15 residues. V lost 2 bases, J lost 3 bases, and 4 bases stayed unmatched. Per germline, CDR1 SEHNR and CDR2 FQNEAQ (reference sequence). CDR3: CASSLPTGSNQPQHF. The CDR3 DNA follows: TGTGCCAGCAGCTTACCGACAGGGTCCAATCAGCCCCAGCATTTT.

CDR3 coding DNA: TGCAGCGTTGTCCCCGCAACTAATGAAAAACTGTTTTTT. As protein: CSVVPATNEKLFF. V usage is TRBV29-1 and J usage is TRBJ1-4; no reliable D call. Germline V CDR1 and CDR2: SQVTM, ANQGSEA. The ends were cut back, 4 bases at V and 0 bases at J, with 6 bases in the middle. The CDR3 is 13 residues long.

In its sample, this clone was seen a few times. The chain is built from TRBV7-8 and TRBJ2-7; 8 bases match TRBD1. The germline V gene encodes CDR1 SGHVS and CDR2 FQNEAQ. The CDR3 extends over 12 amino acids. J was trimmed by 5 bases and V by 5 bases; bases with no gene match: 2. The CDR3 protein is CASSVDRDEQYF. Written as DNA, the CDR3 is TGTGCCAGCAGCGTGGACAGGGACGAGCAGTACTTC.

Only a few counts were recorded for this clone. One end of the junction does not line up with germline, which may come from a read error. CDR3 DNA: TGTGCTAGCAGCTTAGGACTAGCGGGACAAGAGACCCAGTACTTC. Its protein product is CASSLGLAGQETQYF. The chain carries TRBV7-7 and TRBJ2-5, with TRBD2 identical over 12 bases. Germline values: CDR1 SSHAT, CDR2 FNYEAQ (reference sequence). The CDR3 sequence is 15 residues long.

The chain combines TRBV10-2 with TRBJ2-7; 9 bases map to TRBD1. This CDR3 has 17 residues. The junction had 17 bases not matched to a gene; V was cut back by 2 bases and J by 9 bases. The germline V gene encodes CDR1 WSHSY and CDR2 SAAADI. The CDR3 loop reads CASSEELTGTGPLGQYF. DNA of the CDR3: TGCGCCAGCAGTGAGGAACTAACCGGGACAGGGCCACTTGGGCAGTACTTC.

The V call is TRBV6-1, the J call TRBJ2-7; weak D call: TRBD1 (7 bases). CDR1 is MNHNS and CDR2 is SASEGT in the germline V gene. The CDR3 sequence is 13 residues long. Trimming removed 2 bases from V and 7 bases from J, with 12 bases in between. The CDR3 is CASSETGAGEQYF. CDR3 coding DNA: TGTGCCAGCAGTGAAACAGGGGCGGGGGAGCAGTACTTC.

This clone has a single count. J is TRBJ2-1 and V is TRBV28; 8 bases fit TRBD2. The junction had 18 bases not matched to a gene; V was cut back by 2 bases and J by 12 bases. The CDR3 length is 17 residues. Germline V lookup: CDR1 MDHEN, CDR2 SYDVKM. In DNA, the CDR3 is TGTGCCAGCAGTTTAAGTTCCGAGGGACTAGTTCACTCATGGCAGTTCTTC. It is translated as CASSLSSEGLVHSWQFF.

This clone has a single count. The V call is TRBV6-6, the J call TRBJ2-7; D is perhaps TRBD2 (7 bases). The CDR3 contains 12 residues. Germline CDR1 reads MNHNY; CDR2 reads SVGAGI (reference sequence). Trimming removed 5 bases from V and 6 bases from J, with 11 bases in between. The CDR3 DNA is TGTGCCAGCAGTCACGGGGGGCCCGAGCAGTACTTC. Its translation: CASSHGGPEQYF.

This clone appeared a single time. This sequence joins TRBV7-2 and TRBJ2-1; TRBD2 agrees at 7 bases. With V trimmed by 4 bases and J by 10 bases, 13 bases remained unmatched. CDR1 and CDR2 from the germline V gene are SGHTA and FQGNSA. CDR3 length equals 15 residues. The CDR3 bases are TGTGCCAGCAGCTACCCGGCGCGGGGGAGGTGGGAGCAGTTCTTC. This encodes CASSYPARGRWEQFF.

The chain recombines TRBV10-1 with TRBJ2-5; D is ambiguous. CDR3 length equals 13 residues. V was trimmed by 5 bases and J by 1 base, leaving 8 bases between them. Germline assignment: CDR1 WNHNN and CDR2 SYGVQD (reference sequence). The CDR3 protein is CASSRTLQETQYF. The CDR3 DNA reads as TGCGCCAGCAGTAGAACTCTCCAAGAGACCCAGTACTTC.

In the case of this clone: A read error may account for a junction end that differs from germline. The V gene is TRBV5-5, the J gene TRBJ2-7; 8 nucleotides agree with TRBD1. CDR1 is SGHKS and CDR2 is YYEKEE in the germline V gene (reference sequence). The CDR3 covers 19 residues. This CDR3 reads CASSSVSTTSGTGPGPYFF. The CDR3 DNA is TGTGCCAGCAGCTCAGTCTCAACTACCTCCGGGACAGGACCGGGCCCCTACTTCTTC.

This clone was picked up one time. The chain combines TRBV7-8 with TRBJ1-6; D possibly corresponds to TRBD1 (6 bases). The CDR3 has 15 residues. Germline CDR1 SGHVS, CDR2 FQNEAQ. V was trimmed by 5 bases and J by 7 bases, leaving 15 bases between them. The CDR3 reads CASSADRAANSPLHF. The CDR3 region has the DNA TGTGCCAGCAGCGCGGACAGAGCGGCAAATTCACCCCTCCACTTT.